A single sample is the source of the 24 T cell receptor beta chains below, sequenced in a study of shared clonotypes between healthy human individuals. CD45RO-negative CD8 cells positively selected for CCR7 made up the naive population, which excluded terminally differentiated effector memory CD45RA+ cells. Assay: immunoSEQ multiplex PCR; the TCRdb copy retains only in-frame clones and omits some. Of around 610,000 clones in the sample, 90% to 97% were seen once. Sequencing was done on a sample of naive CD8+ T cells sorted from blood. All receptors come from a woman younger than 45 in good health.

V is TRBV11-2 and J is TRBJ2-1; D is uncertain. The CDR3 is made up of 13 amino acids. Germline V CDR1 and CDR2: SGHAT, FQNNGV. V was trimmed by 1 base and J by 7 bases, leaving 8 bases between them. The CDR3 DNA is TGTGCCAGCAGCTTAGGTGGGATTAATGAGCAGTTCTTC. Its protein product is CASSLGGINEQFF.

The count of this clone is one. This rearrangement joins TRBV10-2 to TRBJ1-1; D unclear. The V end lost 2 bases, the J end lost 3 bases, and 1 base lay between the germline ends. From germline, CDR1 is WSHSY and CDR2 SAAADI. The CDR3 contains 11 residues. CDR3 sequence reads: CASSEDTEAFF. In nucleotides, the CDR3 is TGCGCCAGCAGTGAGGACACTGAAGCTTTCTTT.

The table lists this clone with a few counts. The CDR3 DNA is TGTGCCAGCAGGGAGCCGGGGAACACCGGGGAGCTGTTTTTT. Translating gives CASREPGNTGELFF. The gene calls are TRBV28 and TRBJ2-2; unclear D gene. Germline-derived CDR1 and CDR2 are MDHEN and SYDVKM. The CDR3 has 14 amino acids. Trimming cost V 6 bases and J 1 base, with 9 bases left between them.

V usage is TRBV25-1 and J usage is TRBJ2-2; D ambiguous. Per the germline V gene, CDR1 is MGHDK and CDR2 is SYGVNS. This CDR3 has 12 residues. V was shortened by 10 bases and J by 8 bases, with 14 bases between the two germline ends. CDR3 sequence (DNA): TGTGCCACCTCATGGGTGGCGGGGGAGCTGTTTTTT. This encodes CATSWVAGELFF.

The chain has TRBV28 and TRBJ2-1; tentatively, D is TRBD1 (6 bases). This CDR3 is built from 17 residues. The germline CDR1 and CDR2 sequences are MDHEN and SYDVKM. V lost 5 bases and J lost 0, with 17 bases in between. The CDR3 is CASSGELRTDSYNEQFF. In nucleotides, the CDR3 is TGTGCCAGCAGTGGAGAGCTACGGACAGACTCCTACAATGAGCAGTTCTTC.

The chain is built from TRBV6-1 and TRBJ2-1; D possibly uses TRBD1 or TRBD2 (6 bases each). CDR3 length: 15 amino acids. The germline V gene has CDR1 MNHNS and CDR2 SASEGT. The V end was cut by 3 bases, the J end by 5 bases, with 14 bases between. CDR3 coding DNA: TGTGCCAGCAGTGACCTCGGGGGCCTTAACAATGAGCAGTTCTTC. Translation: CASSDLGGLNNEQFF.

J is TRBJ2-7 and V is TRBV27; TRBD1 agrees at 7 bases. CDR1 and CDR2 (germline): MNHEY, SMNVEV (reference sequence). Trimming took 0 bases from V and 7 from J; bases not matched to a gene: 9. CDR3 length: 15 residues. CDR3 nucleotides: TGTGCCAGCAGTTTATCAAGTCAGGGGGTCGGGGAGCAGTACTTC. It yields the protein CASSLSSQGVGEQYF.

With respect to this clone: This same CDR3 is encoded by further DNA sequences in the sample. The chain couples TRBV7-9 to TRBJ2-1, with D possibly matching TRBD1 (6 bases). CDR1 and CDR2 from the germline V gene are SEHNR and FQNEAQ (reference sequence). The CDR3 covers 13 residues. The V end lost 4 bases, the J end lost 3 bases, and 7 bases lay between the germline ends. The chain's CDR3 is CASSSDSYNEQFF. Here the CDR3 DNA reads TGTGCCAGCAGCTCGGACAGCTACAATGAGCAGTTCTTC.

The gene calls are TRBV5-8 and TRBJ2-7; D is ambiguous. Germline CDR1 reads SGHTS; CDR2 reads YDEGEE. CDR3 length: 12 amino acids. Trimming pared 2 bases from V and 6 bases from J, leaving 9 bases between. CDR3 nucleotides: TGTGCCAGCAGCTTCTTCCGGCGCGAGCAGTACTTC. It codes for CASSFFRREQYF.

The rearrangement links TRBV7-9 to TRBJ1-5; 8 bases line up with TRBD1. Germline values: CDR1 SEHNR, CDR2 FQNEAQ (reference sequence). The CDR3 contains 15 residues. The trim removed 5 bases at V and 4 bases at J, leaving 7 bases unmatched. The CDR3 spells CASSPQGAQNQPQHF. The CDR3 coding sequence is TGTGCCAGCAGCCCTCAGGGGGCGCAAAATCAGCCCCAGCATTTT.

V gene TRBV27 combines with J gene TRBJ2-5; D is perhaps TRBD2 (6 bases). The V end lost 0 bases, the J end lost 4 bases, and 15 bases lay between the germline ends. The CDR3 loop spans 16 amino acids. Germline V gene lookup returns CDR1 MNHEY and CDR2 SMNVEV (reference sequence). The CDR3 DNA reads as TGTGCCAGCAGTTTATCCTTATTGGGGGGTGGAGAGACCCAGTACTTC. It yields the protein CASSLSLLGGGETQYF.

The chain joins TRBV28 to TRBJ1-5; unclear D gene. The CDR3 has 15 amino acids. CDR1 and CDR2 from the germline V gene are MDHEN and SYDVKM. The ends were cut back, 5 bases at V and 7 bases at J, with 18 bases in the middle. CDR3 region: CASSLLGREGQPQHF. Here the CDR3 DNA reads TGTGCCAGCAGTCTGCTAGGTCGGGAAGGGCAGCCCCAGCATTTT. The full variable domain, in which reference TRBV28 and TRBJ1-5 provide the parts outside the CDR3, is DVKVTQSSRYLVKRTGEKVFLECVQDMDHENMFWYRQDPGLGLRLIYFSYDVKMKEKGDIPEGYSVSREKKERFSLILESASTNQTSMYLCASSLLGREGQPQHFGDGTRLSIL.

The J gene is TRBJ1-4, the V gene TRBV28; D gene unclear. This CDR3 is built from 14 residues. From germline, CDR1 is MDHEN and CDR2 SYDVKM. Trimming left V 5 bases short and J 8 bases short, with 15 bases between. Written as DNA, the CDR3 is TGTGCCAGCAGTCTCCGGAGTCCCCTGGAAAAACTGTTTTTT. This sequence encodes CASSLRSPLEKLFF.

CDR3 region: CASSLLRDRALAGEDEQFF. In DNA form, the CDR3 reads TGTGCCAGCAGTTTACTAAGGGACAGGGCTCTAGCGGGAGAAGATGAGCAGTTCTTC. V usage is TRBV28 and J usage is TRBJ2-1, with D tentatively TRBD2 (10 bases). CDR3 length: 19 residues. Germline V gene data show CDR1 as MDHEN and CDR2 as SYDVKM. Trimming removed 2 bases at V and 8 bases at J, with 28 bases between.

As to this clone: Other DNA variants within this sample encode the same CDR3. The V and J genes are TRBV28 and TRBJ1-5, with D possibly matching TRBD1 (5 bases). The CDR3 is made up of 13 amino acids. V shed 3 bases and J shed 5 bases, with 8 bases lying between them. Per the germline V gene, CDR1 is MDHEN and CDR2 is SYDVKM. CDR3 bases: TGTGCCAGCAGTTTGGGCAGGGATCAGCCCCAGCATTTT. As protein: CASSLGRDQPQHF.

The chain links TRBV6-1 to TRBJ2-2; TRBD2 agrees at 9 bases. Germline assignment: CDR1 MNHNS and CDR2 SASEGT. With V trimmed by 5 bases and J by 6 bases, 7 bases remained unmatched. The CDR3 contains 15 residues. CDR3 coding DNA: TGTGCCAGCAGTACCGGGACTAGCCCGTCCGGGGAGCTGTTTTTT. Protein sequence: CASSTGTSPSGELFF.

This chain connects TRBV19 to TRBJ1-1; weak D call: TRBD1 (6 bases). V shed 3 bases and J shed 0 bases, with 20 bases lying between them. Germline V gene data show CDR1 as LNHDA and CDR2 as SQIVND (reference sequence). The CDR3 loop spans 18 amino acids. The DNA for the CDR3 is TGTGCCAGTAGTATTTGGAGGCAGGGGAGTTTCATGAACACTGAAGCTTTCTTT. Translation: CASSIWRQGSFMNTEAFF.

The gene calls are TRBV4-1 and TRBJ2-7, with D possibly TRBD2 on 6 matching bases. Between the trimmed V and J ends, which lost 0 bases and 3 bases, there was a span of 21 bases. The V gene's germline CDR1 is MGHRA and CDR2 YSYEKL. The CDR3 is 18 residues long. The CDR3 nucleotides are TGCGCCAGCAGCCAAGAAGGCGGGGTGGGGCAGACAAACTACGAGCAGTACTTC. Residues: CASSQEGGVGQTNYEQYF.

This rearrangement joins TRBV19 to TRBJ2-2; 13 bases agree with TRBD2. V was clipped by 4 bases and J by 7 bases; unmatched bases: 9. Looked up from germline, CDR1 is LNHDA and CDR2 is SQIVND (reference sequence). The CDR3 extends over 17 amino acids. CDR3 DNA: TGTGCCAGTAGTACTAGACTAGCGGGAGGACGTGGCGGGGAGCTGTTTTTT. It specifies CASSTRLAGGRGGELFF.

The chain carries TRBV5-1 and TRBJ2-5; D remains ambiguous. The V gene's germline CDR1 is SGHRS and CDR2 YFSETQ. Trimming shortened V by 2 bases and J by 0 bases, and 5 bases separated the two germline ends. The CDR3 is 13 amino acids. CDR3 DNA: TGCGCCAGCAGCTTAGGCTACCAAGAGACCCAGTACTTC. Its translation: CASSLGYQETQYF.

CDR3 loop: CASRDRDLWAGELFF. CDR3 DNA sequence: TGTGCCAGCAGGGACCGGGACCTGTGGGCCGGGGAGCTGTTTTTT. The chain combines TRBV2 with TRBJ2-2, with D perhaps TRBD1 or TRBD2 (5 bases each). The germline CDR1 and CDR2 sequences are SNHLY and FYNNEI. This CDR3 spans 15 amino acids. V was shortened by 6 bases and J by 6 bases, with 17 bases between the two germline ends.

The rearrangement joins TRBV7-6 to TRBJ2-6, with 7 bases lining up with TRBD1. The germline V gene encodes CDR1 SGHVS and CDR2 FNYEAQ. V shed 1 base, J shed 2 bases, and the junction held 2 bases outside the gene matches. The CDR3 sequence is 16 residues long. The CDR3 DNA reads TGTGCCAGCAGCTTAGGAACAGGGGCTGGGGCCAACGTCCTGACTTTC. Translation: CASSLGTGAGANVLTF. The complete variable domain, with remaining parts taken from reference TRBV7-6 and TRBJ2-6, reads GAGVSQSPRYKVTKRGQDVALRCDPISGHVSLYWYRQALGQGPEFLTYFNYEAQQDKSGLPNDRFSAERPEGSISTLTIQRTEQRDSAMYRCASSLGTGAGANVLTFGAGSRLTVL.

The chain couples TRBV14 to TRBJ1-2; D gene uncertain. Germline CDR1 SGHDN, CDR2 FVKESK. V lost 2 bases and J 4 bases, leaving 14 bases between the germline ends. This CDR3 has 15 amino acids. The CDR3 loop reads CASSQTMARGYGYTF. CDR3 bases: TGTGCCAGCAGCCAAACTATGGCCCGGGGCTATGGCTACACCTTC.

J is TRBJ2-1 and V is TRBV7-2; 10 bases agree with TRBD2. This CDR3 has 15 amino acids. In germline, CDR1 is SGHTA, CDR2 FQGNSA. V was clipped by 0 bases and J by 7 bases; unmatched bases: 3. The CDR3 protein is CASSLATSGVNEQFF. CDR3 nucleotide sequence: TGTGCCAGCAGCTTAGCCACTAGCGGGGTTAATGAGCAGTTCTTC. The variable domain in full, with the rest retrieved from reference TRBV7-2 and TRBJ2-1, is GAGVSQSPSNKVTEKGKDVELRCDPISGHTALYWYRQSLGQGLEFLIYFQGNSAPDKSGLPSDRFSAERTGGSVSTLTIQRTQQEDSAVYLCASSLATSGVNEQFFGPGTRLTVL.